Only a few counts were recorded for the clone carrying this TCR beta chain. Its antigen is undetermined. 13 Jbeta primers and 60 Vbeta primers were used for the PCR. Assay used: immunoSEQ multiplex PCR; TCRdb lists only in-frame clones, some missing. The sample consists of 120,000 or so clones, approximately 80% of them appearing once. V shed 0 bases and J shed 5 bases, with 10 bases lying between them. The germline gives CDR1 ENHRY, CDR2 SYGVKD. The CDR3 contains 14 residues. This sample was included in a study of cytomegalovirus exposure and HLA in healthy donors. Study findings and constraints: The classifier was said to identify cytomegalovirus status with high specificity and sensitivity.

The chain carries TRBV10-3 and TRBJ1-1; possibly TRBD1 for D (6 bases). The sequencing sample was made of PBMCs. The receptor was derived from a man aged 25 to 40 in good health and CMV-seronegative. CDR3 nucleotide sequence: TGTGCCATCAGTGAGTCGGGAGGGGGGACTGAAGCTTTCTTT. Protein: CAISESGGGTEAFF.